Each of the 29 T cell receptor beta chains below was sequenced from the same sample in a study of blood T cell repertoires in COVID-19. Sequencing used immunoSEQ multiplex PCR; TCRdb keeps in-frame clones, though not all of them. The sample records tens of thousands of clones, approximately 86% being singletons. Specimen: peripheral blood. All receptors come from an elderly woman with acute or convalescent COVID-19.

This chain's CDR3 is CASSKGQGGGLTQYF. CDR3 in DNA: TGTGCCAGCAGCAAAGGGCAGGGAGGGGGATTGACCCAGTACTTC. V gene TRBV21-1 combines with J gene TRBJ2-5; the D call in the table, TRBD2, was not verified against the DNA. TRBV21-1 corresponds to a pseudogene. This CDR3 contains 15 residues.

The genes are TRBV7-2 and TRBJ2-1, with a tentative D call TRBD2 (7 bases). The V end lost 2 bases, the J end lost 10 bases, and 18 bases lay between the germline ends. In germline, CDR1 is SGHTA, CDR2 FQGNSA. The CDR3 is 15 residues long. CDR3 bases: TGTGCCAGCAGCTTACGGGCGGGGGCGGTTGGAGAGCAGTTCTTC. It is translated as CASSLRAGAVGEQFF.

This sequence joins TRBV19 and TRBJ1-2; D remains unclear. V lost 6 bases to trimming and J lost 6 bases, with 17 bases between them. Germline values: CDR1 LNHDA, CDR2 SQIVND (reference sequence). The CDR3 runs to 14 residues. The CDR3 is CASRGDARIDGYTF. In nucleotides, the CDR3 is TGTGCCAGTAGGGGCGACGCCCGTATTGATGGCTACACCTTC.

V usage is TRBV6-5 and J usage is TRBJ2-2; TRBD1 matches 8 bases. CDR3 length: 15 residues. The V gene's germline CDR1 is MNHEY and CDR2 SVGAGI. V lost 6 bases, J lost 5 bases, and 8 bases stayed unmatched. CDR3 DNA sequence: TGTGCCAGCAGCATGACAGGGGTGGGGACCGGGGAGCTGTTTTTT. Protein: CASSMTGVGTGELFF.

V is TRBV7-8 and J is TRBJ2-3, with D perhaps matching TRBD1 (6 bases). The CDR3 is 20 residues long. Between the trimmed V and J ends, which lost 0 bases and 2 bases, there was a span of 24 bases. Germline CDR1 SGHVS, CDR2 FQNEAQ. The CDR3 sequence is CASSLAYKTGLSVPTDTQYF. CDR3 nucleotide sequence: TGTGCCAGCAGCTTAGCGTATAAAACAGGGCTGTCCGTACCCACAGATACGCAGTATTTT.

V gene TRBV2 combines with J gene TRBJ1-5, with D possibly TRBD1 on 5 matching bases. V lost 5 bases to trimming and J lost 2 bases, with 13 bases between them. This CDR3 is built from 15 residues. CDR1 SNHLY and CDR2 FYNNEI come from the germline V gene. CDR3 coding DNA: TGTGCCAGCAGTCCCCAGTCGGGGGGCAATCAGCCCCAGCATTTT. Its translation is CASSPQSGGNQPQHF.

The chain has TRBV2 and TRBJ2-3; no definite D call. CDR3 length: 14 residues. The V end was cut by 0 bases, the J end by 2 bases, with 6 bases between. The germline V gene encodes CDR1 SNHLY and CDR2 FYNNEI. For the CDR3, the DNA is TGTGCCAGCAGTGAAGCGCGACTCACAGATACGCAGTATTTT. Its translation: CASSEARLTDTQYF.

V usage is TRBV5-6 and J usage is TRBJ2-1; 7 bases line up with TRBD2. The length of the CDR3 is 16 residues. J lost 3 bases, V lost 3 bases, and 9 bases had no gene match. Germline CDR1 is SGHDT and CDR2 is YYEEEE. The CDR3 DNA reads as TGTGCCAGCAGCTCGCTCCCCAGGGACTACTACAATGAGCAGTTCTTC. Amino acids: CASSSLPRDYYNEQFF.

The rearrangement uses TRBV5-6 and TRBJ1-1, with a weak D call TRBD1 (6 bases). The V end was cut by 3 bases, the J end by 6 bases, with 12 bases between. CDR1 and CDR2 from the germline V gene are SGHDT and YYEEEE. CDR3 size: 13 residues. CDR3 protein: CASSWVRGSEAFF. DNA of the CDR3: TGTGCCAGCAGCTGGGTCAGGGGCTCTGAAGCTTTCTTT. Based on the CDR3 plus reference TRBV5-6 and TRBJ1-1, the full variable domain is DAGVTQSPTHLIKTRGQQVTLRCSPKSGHDTVSWYQQALGQGPQFIFQYYEEEERQRGNFPDRFSGHQFPNYSSELNVNALLLGDSALYLCASSWVRGSEAFFGQGTRLTVV.

J is TRBJ2-2 and V is TRBV4-1; 16 positions match TRBD2. CDR1 is MGHRA and CDR2 is YSYEKL in the germline V gene. This CDR3 spans 19 amino acids. Losses at the gene ends were 4 bases for V and 5 bases for J; bases not matched to a gene: 10. For the CDR3, the DNA is TGCGCCAGCAGCCGGTCCGGGACTAGCGGGGGGGCCGGGACCGGGGAGCTGTTTTTT. Protein product: CASSRSGTSGGAGTGELFF.

The rearrangement uses TRBV7-2 and TRBJ2-1, with 12 bases lining up with TRBD2. Germline V gives CDR1 SGHTA, CDR2 FQGNSA. The CDR3 extends over 19 amino acids. After removal of 5 bases from V and 7 bases from J, the junction contained 18 bases not matched to a gene. The CDR3 sequence: CASSPKWLAGGVEKNEQFF. DNA for the CDR3: TGTGCCAGCAGCCCCAAGTGGCTAGCGGGGGGGGTGGAAAAAAATGAGCAGTTCTTC.

This rearrangement joins TRBV4-1 to TRBJ1-2, with D unclear. Trimming pared 0 bases from V and 4 bases from J, leaving 18 bases between. Germline CDR1 reads MGHRA; CDR2 reads YSYEKL. The CDR3 contains 17 residues. CDR3 DNA sequence: TGCGCCAGCAGCCAAGACCCGGTGGGGAGGGCAGGCTATGGCTACACCTTC. Protein product: CASSQDPVGRAGYGYTF.

The chain is built from TRBV9 and TRBJ1-1; TRBD1 agrees at 9 bases. V was pared by 2 bases and J by 1 base, with 3 bases of the junction left unmatched. The CDR3 length is 15 residues. Per germline, CDR1 SGDLS and CDR2 YYNGEE. CDR3 bases: TGTGCCAGCAGCGTGGACAGGGGAAGGAACACTGAAGCTTTCTTT. This gives the protein CASSVDRGRNTEAFF.

This chain links TRBV5-1 with TRBJ2-7, with 8 positions matching TRBD1. V trimming: 4 bases; J trimming: 7 bases; junction bases outside the gene matches: 13. The CDR3 is 15 residues long. Germline CDR1 reads SGHRS; CDR2 reads YFSETQ. CDR3 DNA sequence: TGCGCCAGCAGCATTCAGGGGGCCCTGGTTGGGGAGCAGTACTTC. Protein: CASSIQGALVGEQYF.

The V call is TRBV3-1 (or the pseudogene TRBV3-2), the J call TRBJ2-5; a weak D match, TRBD2 (5 bases). CDR3 length: 15 residues. V was clipped by 1 base and J by 5 bases, with 14 bases between them. Germline-derived CDR1 and CDR2 are LGHDT and YNNKEL (reference sequence). CDR3: CASSQAGRSGETQYF. CDR3 nucleotides: TGTGCCAGCAGCCAAGCTGGGAGAAGTGGGGAGACCCAGTACTTC.

The chain recombines TRBV10-3 with TRBJ2-1; 7 nucleotides match TRBD1. CDR1 and CDR2 from the germline V gene are ENHRY and SYGVKD. V lost 7 bases and J lost 8; bases outside the gene matches: 5. The CDR3 runs to 12 residues. CDR3 coding DNA: TGTGCCATCACTCAAGGGGGCTATGAGCAGTTCTTC. Translation gives CAITQGGYEQFF.

V and J are TRBV12-3 or TRBV12-4 and TRBJ1-1; possible D gene TRBD1, 6 bases. Trimming took off 2 bases at V and 5 bases at J, with 9 bases between the two ends. This CDR3 spans 13 amino acids. Here the CDR3 reads CASSLPRGTEAFF. As DNA, the CDR3 is TGTGCCAGCAGTTTACCCAGGGGTACTGAAGCTTTCTTT.

The chain couples TRBV5-1 to TRBJ1-4; D is possibly TRBD1 (6 bases). The CDR3 length is 15 residues. V was clipped by 5 bases and J by 8 bases, with 19 bases between them. Germline V lookup: CDR1 SGHRS, CDR2 YFSETQ. CDR3 in DNA: TGCGCCAGCAGTTCGGAAGGGGGTTTAGCCGAAAAACTGTTTTTT. Translating it yields CASSSEGGLAEKLFF.

The chain carries TRBV6-5 and TRBJ2-3; TRBD1 might be the D (5 bases). The V and J ends lost 3 bases and 2 bases respectively, with 12 bases between them. Germline CDR1 is MNHEY and CDR2 is SVGAGI. This CDR3 has 15 residues. The DNA for the CDR3 is TGTGCCAGCAGTTATTCAGGGCCCCCCACAGATACGCAGTATTTT. This encodes CASSYSGPPTDTQYF.

The rearrangement links TRBV18 to TRBJ2-7; 7 bases match TRBD1. The CDR3 covers 15 residues. Unmatched junction bases numbered 6, after V lost 1 base and J lost 3 bases. The germline CDR1 and CDR2 sequences are KGHSH and LQKENI. The CDR3 DNA is TGTGCCAGCTCACCACGAACCAGACAGGGCTACGAGCAGTACTTC. Its protein product is CASSPRTRQGYEQYF.

The V and J genes are TRBV5-8 and TRBJ2-7, with a weak D call TRBD1 (7 bases). The CDR3 runs to 11 residues. Germline lookup yields CDR1 SGHTS and CDR2 YDEGEE. V lost 10 bases and J 3 bases, leaving 11 bases between the germline ends. The CDR3 DNA follows: TGTGCCGGCGGGACAGTCTACGAGCAGTACTTC. Its protein product is CAGGTVYEQYF.

This clone was observed a single time. Other nucleotide sequences in the sample specify the same CDR3. The chain is built from TRBV9 and TRBJ2-1; D possibly corresponds to TRBD2 (7 bases). V was pared by 1 base and J by 0 bases, with 11 bases between. The CDR3 has 16 amino acids. Germline-derived CDR1 and CDR2 are SGDLS and YYNGEE. The CDR3 DNA reads as TGTGCCAGCAGCGTAAAAGGGGGGGGCTCCTACAATGAGCAGTTCTTC. It yields the protein CASSVKGGGSYNEQFF.

The chain recombines TRBV4-1 with TRBJ1-1; TRBD1 matches 10 bases. Germline CDR1 MGHRA, CDR2 YSYEKL. The trim removed 4 bases at V and 7 bases at J, leaving 3 bases unmatched. This CDR3 contains 13 residues. CDR3 sequence (DNA): TGCGCCAGCAGCCGGGGACAGGGGAGTGAAGCTTTCTTT. Translation gives CASSRGQGSEAFF.

The CDR3 reads CASSLDDGGQFF. Written as DNA, the CDR3 is TGTGCCAGCAGCTTAGATGACGGCGGCCAGTTCTTC. The V and J genes are TRBV7-9 and TRBJ2-1; D call uncertain. Trimming took off 1 base at V and 13 bases at J, with 11 bases between the two ends. Germline loops: CDR1 SEHNR, CDR2 FQNEAQ (reference sequence). The CDR3 loop spans 12 amino acids.

The rearrangement joins TRBV15 to TRBJ2-3, with D possibly being TRBD1 (5 bases). Trimming shortened V by 1 base and J by 1 base, and 15 bases separated the two germline ends. The CDR3 loop spans 17 amino acids. Germline CDR1 LNHNV, CDR2 YYDKDF (reference sequence). The CDR3 region is CATSRVVRVQGTDTQYF. The CDR3 bases are TGTGCCACCAGCAGAGTTGTAAGAGTACAGGGCACAGATACGCAGTATTTT.

The chain combines TRBV10-3 with TRBJ1-1; 9 bases agree with TRBD1. CDR1 and CDR2 (germline): ENHRY, SYGVKD. V lost 3 bases, J lost 4 bases, and 6 bases stayed unmatched. The length of the CDR3 is 15 residues. The CDR3: CAISDRLDRGTEAFF. In DNA form, the CDR3 reads TGTGCCATCAGTGATCGATTGGACAGGGGCACTGAAGCTTTCTTT.

This clone appeared once. The chain combines TRBV19 with TRBJ2-1; 8 bases agree with TRBD1. Germline-derived CDR1 and CDR2 are LNHDA and SQIVND (reference sequence). The length of the CDR3 is 14 residues. V lost 5 bases to trimming and J lost 8 bases; unmatched junction nucleotides: 8. This CDR3 is CASSSSGGSYEQFF. The CDR3 DNA reads TGTGCCAGTAGTTCCTCAGGGGGCAGTTATGAGCAGTTCTTC.

This chain links TRBV10-3 with TRBJ1-4; 11 bases match TRBD1. Per the germline V gene, CDR1 is ENHRY and CDR2 is SYGVKD. V was pared by 6 bases and J by 8 bases, with 5 bases of the junction left unmatched. The length of the CDR3 is 14 residues. CDR3 nucleotide sequence: TGTGCCATCAGGTCGGGACAGGGGGACGAAAAACTGTTTTTT. Its protein product is CAIRSGQGDEKLFF.

This clone was counted a single time. The gene calls are TRBV28 and TRBJ1-4; 7 nucleotides align to TRBD1. The trim removed 4 bases at V and 4 bases at J, leaving 3 bases unmatched. Germline V CDR1 and CDR2: MDHEN, SYDVKM. This CDR3 is 14 amino acids long. The CDR3: CASSSGQLNEKLFF. CDR3 nucleotides: TGTGCCAGCAGTTCGGGACAGCTTAATGAAAAACTGTTTTTT.